This passage covers 11 T cell receptor beta chains from one sample sequenced in a study of T cell responses to AZD1222 COVID-19 vaccine. Using immunoSEQ multiplex PCR, the repertoire was profiled, and TCRdb retains in-frame clones only, with some absent. Found here are some 180,000 clones, over 80% of them singletons; the top ten hold 1%. The sample was peripheral blood, taken 28 days after the second dose of the MenACWY control vaccine. All receptors derive from an adult who received the MenACWY meningococcal vaccine as a control.

The CDR3 nucleotides are TGTGCCAGCAGCCTCAGGGGGCCTTTTTGGTATGGCTACACCTTC. Its translation: CASSLRGPFWYGYTF. This chain connects TRBV3-1 (or the pseudogene TRBV3-2) to TRBJ1-2; 8 bases agree with TRBD1. V gave up 4 bases and J gave up 5 bases; unmatched junction bases: 9. CDR1 and CDR2 (germline): LGHDT, YNNKEL (reference sequence). This CDR3 is 15 amino acids long.

The rearrangement uses TRBV4-1 and TRBJ1-1; no clear D gene. This CDR3 is built from 16 residues. Trimming took 0 bases from V and 0 from J, leaving 11 bases between them. CDR1 is MGHRA and CDR2 is YSYEKL in the germline V gene. DNA for the CDR3: TGCGCCAGCAGCCAAGATTTCCGGGCCCTGAACACTGAAGCTTTCTTT. Translating gives CASSQDFRALNTEAFF.

The chain has TRBV7-8 and TRBJ1-2, with no clear D. CDR1 is SGHVS and CDR2 is FQNEAQ in the germline V gene. The CDR3 extends over 16 amino acids. V lost 2 bases and J lost 2, with 15 bases in between. The CDR3 DNA reads TGTGCCAGCAGCTTATTAAGGGCCGAGTCGAACTATGGCTACACCTTC. This translates into CASSLLRAESNYGYTF.

This clone was found a few times. The chain combines TRBV18 with TRBJ1-6, with 8 bases matching TRBD1. Germline V CDR1 and CDR2: KGHSH, LQKENI. Trimming at V came to 8 bases and at J to 7 bases, leaving 7 bases not matched to a gene. CDR3 size: 14 residues. The CDR3 nucleotides read TGTGCCAGCGGCGCCGGGACAGGAAATTCACCCCTCCACTTT. It specifies CASGAGTGNSPLHF.

The rearrangement uses TRBV4-1 and TRBJ2-1, with TRBD2 matching 15 bases. V shed 4 bases and J 0 bases; nucleotides not matched to a gene: 10. The CDR3 loop spans 20 amino acids. The germline V gene has CDR1 MGHRA and CDR2 YSYEKL. CDR3: CASSLRTSGGGISSYNEQFF. The CDR3 bases are TGCGCCAGCAGCCTCCGGACTAGCGGGGGGGGAATAAGCTCCTACAATGAGCAGTTCTTC.

The chain couples TRBV24-1 to TRBJ1-1; TRBD1 matches 7 bases. The germline V gene encodes CDR1 KGHDR and CDR2 SFDVKD. The CDR3 is made up of 16 amino acids. The V and J ends lost 5 bases and 4 bases, in that order; junction bases with no gene match: 12. CDR3 sequence reads: CATSASGGADGTEAFF. CDR3 in DNA: TGTGCCACCAGTGCGTCAGGGGGTGCCGATGGCACTGAAGCTTTCTTT.

The chain links TRBV18 to TRBJ1-2, with 10 bases that match TRBD1. CDR3 size: 15 residues. Trimming at V came to 3 bases and at J to 7 bases, leaving 8 bases not matched to a gene. The germline V gene has CDR1 KGHSH and CDR2 LQKENI. The CDR3 nucleotides are TGTGCCAGCTCACCCCGGACAGGGGGATGGGGTGGCTACACCTTC. This sequence encodes CASSPRTGGWGGYTF.

The chain uses TRBV27 and TRBJ1-2; a weak D match, TRBD1 (5 bases). V gave up 5 bases and J gave up 4 bases, with 17 bases separating them. The CDR3 is made up of 15 amino acids. Germline CDR1 and CDR2: MNHEY and SMNVEV (reference sequence). The CDR3 loop reads CASSLRSLGGYGYTF. Here the CDR3 DNA reads TGTGCCAGCAGTCTCCGGTCACTGGGGGGCTATGGCTACACCTTC.

J is TRBJ2-7 and V is TRBV5-1; TRBD1 is a possible D gene (6 bases). Per germline, CDR1 SGHRS and CDR2 YFSETQ. CDR3 size: 14 residues. With 4 bases removed from V and 0 bases from J, the gap between germline ends came to 11 bases. The CDR3 DNA reads as TGCGCCAGCAGCCGAGACAGGTACTCCTACGAGCAGTACTTC. Translation gives CASSRDRYSYEQYF.

The gene calls are TRBV19 and TRBJ2-6; possible D gene TRBD1, 5 bases. The CDR3 totals 14 residues. Per the germline V gene, CDR1 is LNHDA and CDR2 is SQIVND (reference sequence). The V end was cut by 4 bases, the J end by 2 bases, with 6 bases between. The CDR3 sequence is CASSTGPGANVLTF. CDR3 nucleotides: TGTGCCAGTAGTACAGGGCCTGGGGCCAACGTCCTGACTTTC.

CDR3 DNA: TGTGCCAGCGCTGACAGAAGCTATGGCTACACCTTC. Translating gives CASADRSYGYTF. The chain links TRBV19 to TRBJ1-2, with D perhaps TRBD1 (5 bases). V dropped 9 bases and J dropped 4 bases, with 12 bases sitting between them. The CDR3 has 12 residues. Germline-derived CDR1 and CDR2 are LNHDA and SQIVND (reference sequence).